What follows are 27 T cell receptor beta chains derived from one specimen sequenced in a study of blood T cells in healthy people across ages. Together with a sample-barcoded 5' primer, a J-beta primer mix was included in a second PCR lasting 7 to 11 cycles. TCRdb re-called the 5' RACE reads with MiXCR, one entry per CDR3 protein. This sample has more than 800,000 distinct CDR3 sequences, with 29% found just once. Sequenced sample: blood. These receptors came from a woman aged 80 or older in good health.

At least ten counts were recorded for this clonotype. This chain links TRBV4-3 with TRBJ1-1, with D possibly TRBD1 on 6 matching bases. The CDR3 sequence is 14 residues long. Looked up from germline, CDR1 is LGHNA and CDR2 is YSLEER. The V and J ends lost 0 bases and 11 bases respectively, with 16 bases between them. The CDR3 DNA sequence: TGCGCCAGCAGCCAAGATCCCTGGGGGCAGGGCGCTTTCTTT. Its protein is CASSQDPWGQGAFF.

The chain joins TRBV3-1 to TRBJ1-4, with D possibly matching TRBD1 (5 bases). Trimming stripped 1 base from V and 0 bases from J, with 15 bases between. CDR3 length equals 18 residues. Per germline, CDR1 LGHDT and CDR2 YNNKEL (reference sequence). CDR3 sequence reads: CASSQGQGGLSTNEKLFF. The CDR3 region has the DNA TGTGCCAGCAGCCAAGGTCAGGGAGGGCTCTCAACTAATGAAAAACTGTTTTTT.

This clonotype was detected a few times. Germline is not matched at one junction end, which may reflect a read error. The chain carries TRBV25-1 and TRBJ2-1, with 12 nucleotides matching TRBD2. The CDR3 contains 18 residues. From germline, CDR1 is MGHDK and CDR2 SYGVNS. The DNA of the CDR3 is TGTGTCAGCACCTCAGCTAGCGGGGGGGAATACCCCTACAATGAGCAGTTCTTC. Its protein product is CVSTSASGGEYPYNEQFF.

This clonotype has ten or more counts. This chain joins TRBV27 and TRBJ2-7, with 7 bases matching TRBD1. Looked up from germline, CDR1 is MNHEY and CDR2 is SMNVEV (reference sequence). The CDR3 sequence is 13 residues long. The junction had 4 bases not matched to a gene; V was cut back by 3 bases and J by 5 bases. The CDR3 is CASSFRQGDEQYF. CDR3 nucleotides: TGTGCCAGCAGTTTTCGACAGGGCGACGAGCAGTACTTC.

This chain links TRBV7-2 with TRBJ2-1, with 7 positions matching TRBD1. The CDR3 is 15 amino acids. CDR1 SGHTA and CDR2 FQGNSA come from the germline V gene. Trimming at V came to 5 bases and at J to 6 bases, leaving 10 bases not matched to a gene. The CDR3 region is CASSRPLWDSNEQFF. DNA of the CDR3: TGTGCCAGCAGCAGACCCCTATGGGACAGCAATGAGCAGTTCTTC.

Remarks on this clonotype: Possible read error: a much larger clone is one base away. The chain carries TRBV7-2 and TRBJ2-3; D may be TRBD2 (6 bases). The V end was cut by 5 bases, the J end by 1 base, with 13 bases between. Germline CDR1 is SGHTA and CDR2 is FQGNSA. This CDR3 spans 15 amino acids. The CDR3: CASSLWGERTDTQYF. The CDR3, as DNA: TGTGCCAGCAGCCTCTGGGGGGAGCGCACAGATACGCAGTATTTT.

This clonotype was recorded many times. The chain links TRBV11-3 to TRBJ2-5; the D is unclear. The CDR3 consists of 13 residues. CDR1 SGHNT and CDR2 YENEEA come from the germline V gene. V gave up 2 bases and J gave up 5 bases, with 9 bases separating them. The CDR3 loop reads CASSLMASETQYF. DNA of the CDR3: TGTGCCAGCAGCTTAATGGCGTCGGAGACCCAGTACTTC.

Points on this clonotype: Since a much larger clone is just one base distant, this may be a read error. The rearrangement uses TRBV7-9 and TRBJ2-7, with 7 bases matching TRBD1. Germline CDR1 is SEHNR and CDR2 is FQNEAQ (reference sequence). The CDR3 length is 13 residues. CDR3 sequence (DNA): TGTGCCGGCAGCCCGGGACAGCCCTACGAGCAGTACTTC. This codes for CAGSPGQPYEQYF.

The gene calls are TRBV6-1 and TRBJ2-2, with 8 bases fitting TRBD1. CDR1 MNHNS and CDR2 SASEGT come from the germline V gene. With 6 bases clipped from V and 4 bases from J, the junction kept 13 bases outside the gene matches. This CDR3 is 17 amino acids long. As DNA, the CDR3 is TGTGCCAGCAGAAAATTCGGACAGGGAATTTTCACCGGGGAGCTGTTTTTT. Translated: CASRKFGQGIFTGELFF.

This clonotype was recorded many times. This chain joins TRBV7-2 and TRBJ2-7; perhaps TRBD1 as D (6 bases). The V gene's germline CDR1 is SGHTA and CDR2 FQGNSA. Trimming removed 5 bases from V and 7 bases from J, with 24 bases in between. The CDR3 sequence is 16 residues long. CDR3 residues: CASSRTTGTSLGEQYF. DNA for the CDR3: TGTGCCAGCAGCCGGACGACCGGGACATCATTGGGGGAGCAGTACTTC.

The J gene is TRBJ1-2, the V gene TRBV20-1; 9 bases are shared with TRBD1. CDR1 and CDR2 from the germline V gene are DFQATT and SNEGSKA (reference sequence). This CDR3 region has 15 residues. V gave up 1 base and J gave up 5 bases; unmatched junction bases: 8. The CDR3 DNA sequence: TGCAGTGCTAGAGGAGGGACAGGGTCGCAATATGGCTACACCTTC. This codes for CSARGGTGSQYGYTF.

This clonotype was recorded many times. The chain has TRBV12-3 or TRBV12-4 and TRBJ2-7, with 12 bases aligning to TRBD2. Trimming at V came to 1 base and at J to 4 bases, leaving 2 bases not matched to a gene. CDR3 length: 15 amino acids. The DNA of the CDR3 is TGTGCCAGCAGTTTAGGGACTAGCGGGGTATACGAGCAGTACTTC. It translates to CASSLGTSGVYEQYF.

This clonotype was detected only a few times. The chain uses TRBV29-1 and TRBJ1-2; D is perhaps TRBD1 (6 bases). The germline gives CDR1 SQVTM, CDR2 ANQGSEA. V was clipped by 3 bases and J by 2 bases, with 19 bases between them. CDR3 size: 16 residues. CDR3 in amino acids: CSVDRAQTGDNYGYTF. In DNA form, the CDR3 reads TGCAGCGTTGATAGGGCCCAGACAGGAGACAACTATGGCTACACCTTC.

In the case of this clonotype: This clone may be a read error of a much larger clone one base away. The chain carries TRBV6-2 or TRBV6-3 and TRBJ2-1, with TRBD2 identical over 12 bases. V lost 4 bases, J lost 7 bases, and 14 bases stayed unmatched. The V gene's germline CDR1 is MNHEY and CDR2 SVGEGT. This CDR3 is 18 amino acids long. CDR3 coding DNA: TGTGCCAGCAGTTCCCGACTAGCGGGGGCTTCCGGAGGGAATGAGCAGTTCTTC. Translation: CASSSRLAGASGGNEQFF.

The chain couples TRBV18 to TRBJ1-1; TRBD1 matches 8 bases. The CDR3 length is 15 residues. Germline CDR1 is KGHSH and CDR2 is LQKENI. Trimming took 2 bases from V and 4 from J; bases not matched to a gene: 6. In nucleotides, the CDR3 is TGTGCCAGCTCACCAAGGCAGGGGGCTAGCACTGAAGCTTTCTTT. It encodes CASSPRQGASTEAFF.

This clonotype was found many times. The gene calls are TRBV7-9 and TRBJ1-4; TRBD1 might be the D (5 bases). Looked up from germline, CDR1 is SEHNR and CDR2 is FQNEAQ (reference sequence). The CDR3 is 15 residues long. V lost 2 bases and J lost 2, with 9 bases in between. Here the CDR3 reads CASSLTGPTNEKLFF. Here the CDR3 DNA reads TGTGCCAGCAGCTTAACGGGGCCTACTAATGAAAAACTGTTTTTT.

This clonotype was seen repeatedly, ten times or more. V usage is TRBV20-1 and J usage is TRBJ2-1; TRBD2 matches 10 bases. The CDR3 sequence is 14 residues long. Germline V gives CDR1 DFQATT, CDR2 SNEGSKA (reference sequence). The V gene end was trimmed by 3 bases and the J gene end by 3 bases; junction bases not matched to a gene: 2. The CDR3 is CSARASGGYNEQFF. The CDR3 nucleotides read TGCAGTGCTAGGGCTAGCGGGGGCTACAATGAGCAGTTCTTC.

The chain carries TRBV10-3 and TRBJ2-2; D is perhaps TRBD1 (6 bases). Germline assignment: CDR1 ENHRY and CDR2 SYGVKD. This CDR3 contains 14 residues. V dropped 3 bases and J dropped 6 bases, with 11 bases sitting between them. This CDR3 is CAISEKGVAGELFF. CDR3 nucleotide sequence: TGTGCCATCAGTGAAAAGGGGGTTGCCGGGGAGCTGTTTTTT.

This clonotype has a single count. V gene TRBV6-2 or TRBV6-3 combines with J gene TRBJ2-5, with 12 bases aligning to TRBD2. CDR1 is MNHEY, CDR2 SVGEGT, per germline. There are 15 residues in the CDR3. V was pared by 5 bases and J by 3 bases, with 4 bases of the junction left unmatched. CDR3 bases: TGTGCCAGCAGTCCCCGGACTAGCGGGGAAGAGACCCAGTACTTC. Protein sequence: CASSPRTSGEETQYF.

This clonotype was counted at least ten times. The chain employs TRBV5-1 and TRBJ2-1, with 10 bases fitting TRBD2. CDR3 length equals 14 residues. With V trimmed by 8 bases and J by 6 bases, 8 bases remained unmatched. Germline V CDR1 and CDR2: SGHRS, YFSETQ. The CDR3 loop reads CASQSGGAGNEQFF. In nucleotides, the CDR3 is TGCGCCAGTCAAAGCGGGGGGGCGGGCAATGAGCAGTTCTTC.

This clonotype has a count of ten or more. V and J are TRBV12-3 or TRBV12-4 and TRBJ1-2; 11 positions agree with TRBD1. The V and J ends lost 8 bases and 8 bases, in that order; junction bases with no gene match: 13. The CDR3 is 15 residues long. The CDR3, as DNA: TGTGCCAGCTTTCGGACAGGGGGCCCGGGGGCCGGCTACACCTTC. Its protein product is CASFRTGGPGAGYTF.

This clonotype has more than one count but fewer than ten. V usage is TRBV10-3 and J usage is TRBJ2-2; maybe TRBD2 (5 bases). The CDR3 contains 13 residues. Between the trimmed V and J ends, which lost 4 bases and 7 bases, there was a span of 10 bases. Germline V gene lookup returns CDR1 ENHRY and CDR2 SYGVKD. The CDR3 bases are TGTGCCATCAGTGCCGAGGGAAACGGGGAGCTGTTTTTT. It specifies CAISAEGNGELFF.

At least ten counts were recorded for this clonotype. This could be a read error, since a much larger clone is one nucleotide away. The V and J genes are TRBV20-1 and TRBJ2-1; D gene ambiguous. This CDR3 contains 11 residues. V was trimmed by 1 base and J by 7 bases, leaving 5 bases between them. CDR1 and CDR2 from the germline V gene are DFQATT and SNEGSKA (reference sequence). CDR3 loop: CSARVRNEQFF. CDR3 coding DNA: TGCAGTGCTAGAGTCCGGAATGAGCAGTTCTTC.

This clonotype was seen once. This could be a read error, since a much larger clone is one nucleotide away. The V call is TRBV3-1, the J call TRBJ1-2; D unclear. V lost 0 bases, J lost 5 bases, and 13 bases lay in between. CDR1 LGHDT and CDR2 YNNKEL come from the germline V gene (reference sequence). The CDR3 has 15 amino acids. The CDR3 loop is CASSQDRDRPYGYTF. In DNA, the CDR3 is TGTGCCAGCAGCCAAGATCGAGACCGCCCGTATGGCTACACCTTC.

This clonotype was detected ten times or more. The CDR3 here is CASSIGYFSYEQYF. CDR3 nucleotides: TGTGCCAGCTCTATCGGGTATTTCTCCTACGAGCAGTACTTC. This chain links TRBV12-3 or TRBV12-4 with TRBJ2-7; D remains ambiguous. This CDR3 comprises 14 residues. Trimming cost V 8 bases and J 0 bases, with 14 bases left between them.

The table lists this clonotype with a few counts. A much larger clone lies a single base off, so this may be a read error. V usage is TRBV27 and J usage is TRBJ2-7; D not resolved. V dropped 9 bases and J dropped 7 bases, with 25 bases sitting between them. CDR1 is MNHEY, CDR2 SMNVEV, per germline (reference sequence). The CDR3 consists of 15 residues. The CDR3 is CARGLGRSSYNEQYF. CDR3 coding DNA: TGTGCCAGGGGTTTAGGCAGGAGCTCCTACAATGAGCAGTACTTC.

This clonotype was detected a few times. The chain employs TRBV12-3 or TRBV12-4 and TRBJ1-4, with D possibly matching TRBD1 (5 bases). Trimming left V 3 bases short and J 1 base short, with 12 bases between. The CDR3 has 16 residues. CDR3 sequence (DNA): TGTGCCAGCAGTTTTGGGACGGGAAAAACTAATGAAAAACTGTTTTTT. It encodes CASSFGTGKTNEKLFF.